This is a list of T cell receptor beta chains from one sample in a study of cytomegalovirus exposure and HLA in healthy donors. Assay used: immunoSEQ multiplex PCR; TCRdb lists only in-frame clones, some missing. The sample lists around 140,000 clones; 70% to 85% were seen once. The material sequenced was PBMCs. Source of these receptors: a man aged 25 to 40 in good health and CMV-seropositive. CDR3s leave out the opening cysteine and the closing phenylalanine or tryptophan.

TRBV6-1	TRBJ1-2	ASTPLGLAGYT
TRBV7-8	TRBJ2-3	ASSSLTSGATDTQY
TRBV5-1	TRBJ2-1	ASSSTRSEQF
TRBV7-3	TRBJ2-5	ASSSGLAGGQETQY
TRBV7-8	TRBJ1-1	ASSQAGEAF
TRBV6-5	TRBJ1-5	ASSPGDLGNQPQH
TRBV2	TRBJ2-1	ASIPGGVNEQF
TRBV10-1	TRBJ2-3	ASSGGQGQTDTQY
TRBV5-5	TRBJ1-4	ASSSWTGGRTNEKLF
TRBV28	TRBJ2-7	ASSLRHPYEQY
TRBV7-6	TRBJ1-1	ASSFGQGDTEAF
TRBV27	TRBJ1-2	ASSLRGIYGYT
TRBV5-1	TRBJ1-1	ASKATRENTEAF
TRBV7-6	TRBJ2-7	ASSSQGTGAVEQY
TRBV14	TRBJ2-7	ASSGQISYEQY
TRBV27	TRBJ2-7	ASSSEVVSRHEQY
TRBV7-9	-	ASSLRNRVEQY
TRBV4-2	TRBJ1-5	ASSQGSNQPQH
TRBV11-3	TRBJ1-4	ASSLSAGGGLNEKLF
TRBV7-3	TRBJ2-1	ASSPGPTGAYNEQF
TRBV15	TRBJ1-2	ATSRGQSNYGYT
TRBV7-6	TRBJ2-7	ASSRLAGVSEQY
TRBV5-1	TRBJ1-2	ASSLTTGGPYGYT
TRBV19	TRBJ1-1	ASIPTRGTEAF
TRBV18	TRBJ1-1	ASSNQTGFSEAF
TRBV5-1	TRBJ2-1	ASSQGRGSLSYNEQF
TRBV28	TRBJ1-6	ASSLGQGRTPLH
TRBV6-5	TRBJ2-7	ASSIDGTTYEQY
TRBV28	TRBJ2-4	ASSWSHSRPKNIQY
TRBV2	TRBJ2-3	ASKGRFDADTQY
TRBV18	TRBJ1-1	ASSPMTGAGTEAF
TRBV7-9	TRBJ1-4	ASSPPRGVEEKLF
TRBV7-9	TRBJ1-4	SSSPPKGTGSEKLF
TRBV9	TRBJ2-1	ASGTSGSYNEQF
TRBV7-9	-	ASRYEQGQGNSYEQY
TRBV7-2	TRBJ1-1	ASSPDAGRGLEAF
TRBV27	TRBJ2-7	ASRQHDRGIYEQY
TRBV5-1	TRBJ2-1	ASSLGTSGGGYNEQF
TRBV10-3	TRBJ2-5	AIRGNREETQY
TRBV2	TRBJ1-3	ASRATGVRNTIY
TRBV7-3	TRBJ2-6	ASSLKIGQGTGANVLT
TRBV28	TRBJ2-3	ASIGQGADTQY
TRBV28	TRBJ1-2	ASRGLTSGLNYGYT
TRBV5-1	TRBJ2-1	ASSLVTSGNNEQF
TRBV20-1	TRBJ1-1	SLTDYTEAF
TRBV5-4	TRBJ2-1	ASTTGGEVINEQF
TRBV5-1	TRBJ1-1	ASSLSGSENTEAF
TRBV5-1	TRBJ2-7	ASSFRGGLGDEQY
TRBV9	TRBJ2-1	ASSSAGPAGGYNEQF
TRBV19	TRBJ1-5	ASSRGVMSNQPQH
TRBV6-5	TRBJ1-6	ASSYSQEAPLH
TRBV7-2	TRBJ2-5	ASSREPQETQY